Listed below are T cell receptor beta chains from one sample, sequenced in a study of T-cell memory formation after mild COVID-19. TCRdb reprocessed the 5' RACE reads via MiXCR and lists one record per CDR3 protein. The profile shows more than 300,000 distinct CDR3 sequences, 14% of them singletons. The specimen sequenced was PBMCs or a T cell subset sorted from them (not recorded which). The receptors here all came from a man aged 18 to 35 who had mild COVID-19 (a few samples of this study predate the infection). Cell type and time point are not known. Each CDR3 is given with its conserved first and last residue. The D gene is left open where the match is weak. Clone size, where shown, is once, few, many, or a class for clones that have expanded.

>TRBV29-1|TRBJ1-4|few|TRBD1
TGCAGCGAAGGGTCCGCCAAAACCGGGACAGACATTCCGCGTTGTGAAAAACTGTTTTTT
CSEGSAKTGTDIPRCEKLFF
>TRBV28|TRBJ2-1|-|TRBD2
TGTGCCAGCAGTTTTGCTCTGAGCGGGGGGGCGTATGAGCAGTTCTTC
CASSFALSGGAYEQFF
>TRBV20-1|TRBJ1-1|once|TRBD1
TGCAGTGCAGAATTGACAGGGGAGAACACTGAAGCTTTCTTT
CSAELTGENTEAFF
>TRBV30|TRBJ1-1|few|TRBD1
TGTGCCTGGGACAGGGGGGCGGCGACTGAAGCTTTCTTT
CAWDRGAATEAFF
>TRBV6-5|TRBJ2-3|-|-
TGTGCCAGCAGTTACGCAGGGGGGGTTCTCCCAGATACGCAGTATTTT
CASSYAGGVLPDTQYF
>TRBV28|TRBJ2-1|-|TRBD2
TGTGCCAGCAGCGTGACTAGCGGGATCTACAATGAGCAGTTCTTC
CASSVTSGIYNEQFF
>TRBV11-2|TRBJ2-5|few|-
TGTGCCAGCAGCCCACACAGCCCCGGACAGTACGGTGAGACCCAGTACTTC
CASSPHSPGQYGETQYF
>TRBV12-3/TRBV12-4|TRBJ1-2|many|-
TGTGCCAGCAGTGCGGGACAAGCTAACTATGGCTACACCTTC
CASSAGQANYGYTF
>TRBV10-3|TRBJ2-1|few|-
TGTGCCATCATGAGAGGGGCGGACAATGAGCAGTTCTTC
CAIMRGADNEQFF
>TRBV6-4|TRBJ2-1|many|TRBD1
TGTGCCAGCAGTCCTGGGGGACAGGGGGAGTACAATGAGCAGTTCTTC
CASSPGGQGEYNEQFF
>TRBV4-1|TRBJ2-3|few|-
TGCGCCAGCAGCCAAGTACTGGGGGCTATGGATACGCAGTATTTT
CASSQVLGAMDTQYF
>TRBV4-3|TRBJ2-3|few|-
TGCGCCAGCAGCGCTACAGGGAAAGATACGCAGTATTTT
CASSATGKDTQYF
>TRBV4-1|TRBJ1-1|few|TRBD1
TGCGCCAGCAGCCAAGTTCCGGTAGGGACAGGACTGAACACTGAAGCTTTCTTT
CASSQVPVGTGLNTEAFF
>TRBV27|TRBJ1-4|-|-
TGTGCCAGCAGTTTATTATACCGGGGAGAAAAACTGTTTTTT
CASSLLYRGEKLFF
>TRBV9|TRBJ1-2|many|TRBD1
TGTGCCAGCAGCGTAGCTTCGAGAGGGGGCCCTTCAGGCTACACCTTC
CASSVASRGGPSGYTF
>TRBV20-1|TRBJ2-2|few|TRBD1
TGCAGTGCTAGAGATTTCACAGGGGCCGGGGAGCTGTTTTTT
CSARDFTGAGELFF
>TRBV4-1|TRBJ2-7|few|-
TGCGCCAGCAGCCAAGAGGAGGGTACCTACGAGCAGTACTTC
CASSQEEGTYEQYF
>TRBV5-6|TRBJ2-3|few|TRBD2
TGTGCCAGCAGTCCGCTAGCGGGGGCATCTCCAGATACGCAGTATTTT
CASSPLAGASPDTQYF
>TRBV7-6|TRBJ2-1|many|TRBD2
TGTGCCAGCAGCCGCGGGAGCTACAATGAGCAGTTCTTC
CASSRGSYNEQFF
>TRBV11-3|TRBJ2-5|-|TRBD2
TGTGCCAGCAGACAAAAGGGACTAGTCCAAGAGACCCAGTACTTC
CASRQKGLVQETQYF